The 6 T cell receptor beta chains below all came from one sample that was sequenced in a study of CD4+ T cells in melanoma. Clones were read by immunoSEQ multiplex PCR, and TCRdb kept only the in-frame ones, dropping some. Of around 130,000 clones in the sample, 80% to 95% are singletons; the top ten hold about 1.5%. All receptors come from a human donor with melanoma.

CDR3 DNA: TGTGCCAGTAGTAGCGATCCGGGGACACCCCTCCACTTT. It codes for CASSSDPGTPLHF. V gene TRBV19 combines with J gene TRBJ1-6; D gene unclear. Germline values: CDR1 LNHDA, CDR2 SQIVND (reference sequence). V was shortened by 4 bases and J by 11 bases, with 12 bases between the two germline ends. There are 13 residues in the CDR3.

This chain joins TRBV10-3 and TRBJ2-5; the D gene is possibly TRBD2 (7 bases). The CDR3 is made up of 17 amino acids. Germline loops: CDR1 ENHRY, CDR2 SYGVKD. V lost 0 bases and J lost 1, with 15 bases in between. CDR3 residues: CAISESGGGGAQETQYF. For the CDR3, the DNA is TGTGCCATCAGTGAGTCGGGCGGAGGGGGGGCCCAAGAGACCCAGTACTTC.

This sequence joins TRBV5-1 and TRBJ2-2, with D perhaps matching TRBD1 (7 bases). Between the trimmed V and J ends, which lost 3 bases and 1 base, there was a span of 13 bases. Germline V lookup: CDR1 SGHRS, CDR2 YFSETQ. There are 16 residues in the CDR3. CDR3 region: CASSSGGTVNTGELFF. CDR3 nucleotides: TGCGCCAGCAGCTCCGGCGGGACAGTGAACACCGGGGAGCTGTTTTTT.

The rearrangement uses TRBV2 and TRBJ2-5; 7 bases align to TRBD2. The CDR3 contains 14 residues. The germline gives CDR1 SNHLY, CDR2 FYNNEI. V shed 2 bases and J 5 bases; nucleotides not matched to a gene: 5. In DNA form, the CDR3 reads TGTGCCAGCAGTGAAAGGACTAGTGGGGAGACCCAGTACTTC. Its translation: CASSERTSGETQYF.

The rearrangement links TRBV6-1 to TRBJ2-7; unclear D gene. Germline V CDR1 and CDR2: MNHNS, SASEGT. Trimming shortened V by 3 bases and J by 2 bases, and 11 bases separated the two germline ends. The CDR3 sequence is 14 residues long. CDR3 sequence reads: CASSDTGVTYEQYF. The CDR3 coding sequence is TGTGCCAGCAGTGACACCGGCGTCACCTACGAGCAGTACTTC.

The chain employs TRBV5-1 and TRBJ2-5; TRBD1 is a possible D gene (6 bases). The CDR3 extends over 13 amino acids. Germline lookup yields CDR1 SGHRS and CDR2 YFSETQ. V was trimmed by 4 bases and J by 5 bases, leaving 12 bases between them. Written as DNA, the CDR3 is TGCGCCAGCAGCCGACAGGAGTGGGAGACCCAGTACTTC. It yields the protein CASSRQEWETQYF.